Presented here are 23 T cell receptor beta chains from one specimen sequenced in a study of Ad26.COV2.S vaccination and SARS-CoV-2 variants. Noted treatment: some 20 received Ad26.COV2.S at low or high dose, single or two shots; several received placebo; per-sample allocation not given. Sampling happened 63 days after the first vaccine or placebo injection. Measured with immunoSEQ multiplex PCR; TCRdb has only the in-frame clones, and not every one. The repertoire holds about 480,000 clones, roughly 85% seen once, with around 13% in the top ten. Sequencing was performed on peripheral blood, taken in a trial of Ad26.COV2.S vaccine versus placebo. The receptors were gathered from a person aged 18-65 years who received the Ad26.COV2.S COVID-19 vaccine or a placebo.

The V call is TRBV28, the J call TRBJ2-7, with 7 bases that match TRBD2. After removal of 2 bases from V and 4 bases from J, the junction contained 14 bases not matched to a gene. Germline V gene data show CDR1 as MDHEN and CDR2 as SYDVKM. CDR3 length: 17 residues. CDR3 in DNA: TGTGCCAGCAGTTTACCCCTGGGTAGCGGGTGGATGTACGAGCAGTACTTC. Translated: CASSLPLGSGWMYEQYF.

This chain links TRBV2 with TRBJ2-5, with 9 bases lining up with TRBD1. CDR1 and CDR2 from the germline V gene are SNHLY and FYNNEI. J was trimmed by 0 bases and V by 7 bases; bases with no gene match: 9. The CDR3 is 16 amino acids. Here the CDR3 reads CASKRPRDRDQETQYF. The CDR3 coding sequence is TGTGCCAGCAAGAGACCCCGGGACAGGGACCAAGAGACCCAGTACTTC.

The chain recombines TRBV30 with TRBJ1-1; TRBD1 is a possible D gene (5 bases). This CDR3 has 13 amino acids. Trimming cost V 0 bases and J 7 bases, with 12 bases left between them. Germline-derived CDR1 and CDR2 are GTSNPN and SVGIG (reference sequence). For the CDR3, the DNA is TGTGCCTGGAGTGTACAGGCGGACAATGAAGCTTTCTTT. Translating gives CAWSVQADNEAFF.

This clone was recorded only once. The V call is TRBV19, the J call TRBJ2-7; TRBD2 matches at 7 bases. V trimming: 6 bases; J trimming: 1 base; junction bases outside the gene matches: 3. CDR1 and CDR2 (germline): LNHDA, SQIVND (reference sequence). The CDR3 length is 13 residues. DNA of the CDR3: TGTGCCAGTAGCCAAGCGGGATCCTACGAGCAGTACTTC. This codes for CASSQAGSYEQYF.

The chain joins TRBV7-9 to TRBJ2-5; D not resolved. The germline V and J ends were trimmed by 6 bases and 2 bases, with 13 bases remaining between them. The CDR3 runs 14 residues. Germline V gene sequence: CDR1 SEHNR, CDR2 FQNEAQ (reference sequence). CDR3 residues: CASSQPGSQETQYF. The CDR3 bases are TGTGCCAGCAGTCAACCGGGTTCTCAAGAGACCCAGTACTTC.

CDR3 coding DNA: TGTGCCAGCAATCCACAGGGGATTTATGGCTACACCTTC. Its protein is CASNPQGIYGYTF. The V and J genes are TRBV9 and TRBJ1-2; 7 bases are a match to TRBD1. J gave up 5 bases and V 6 bases, and 7 bases lay outside the gene matches. Germline loops: CDR1 SGDLS, CDR2 YYNGEE. The CDR3 is made up of 13 amino acids.

V gene TRBV23-1 combines with J gene TRBJ1-4; no definite D call. TRBV23-1 is marked as an open reading frame, function uncertain. Deletions cut 2 bases from V and 10 bases from J, with 11 bases between. There are 13 residues in the CDR3. CDR3 DNA sequence: TGCGCCAGCAGTCAAGGTATGATTGGAAAACTGTTTTTT. This gives the protein CASSQGMIGKLFF.

This clone was seen once. The chain has TRBV28 and TRBJ2-1; possible D gene TRBD2, 6 bases. V shed 8 bases and J shed 1 base, with 18 bases lying between them. Germline values: CDR1 MDHEN, CDR2 SYDVKM. This CDR3 is 16 amino acids long. The CDR3 DNA follows: TGTGCCAGCCGGGTACGAGGAGCGGGTTCCTACAATGAGCAGTTCTTC. It codes for CASRVRGAGSYNEQFF.

To note about this clone: This same CDR3 is encoded by further DNA sequences in the sample. The chain employs TRBV3-1 (or the pseudogene TRBV3-2) and TRBJ1-3; possible D gene TRBD1, 6 bases. Germline lookup yields CDR1 LGHDT and CDR2 YNNKEL (reference sequence). The CDR3 covers 15 residues. The V end was cut by 4 bases, the J end by 0 bases, with 10 bases between. CDR3 nucleotide sequence: TGTGCCAGCAGCCCCGGACAGAGCTCTGGAAACACCATATATTTT. Protein: CASSPGQSSGNTIYF.

This clone is a singleton in its sample. The chain couples TRBV6-2 or TRBV6-3 to TRBJ2-7; 10 nucleotides agree with TRBD1. The CDR3 totals 16 residues. CDR1 and CDR2 (germline): MNHEY, SVGEGT. The J segment lost 2 bases and the V segment lost 4 bases, leaving 8 bases of the junction unmatched. This CDR3 reads CASSSFGTGVTYEQYF. DNA for the CDR3: TGTGCCAGCAGTTCATTCGGGACAGGGGTTACCTACGAGCAGTACTTC.

This rearrangement joins TRBV5-4 to TRBJ2-5; the match to TRBD2 covers 9 bases. Trimming at V came to 0 bases and at J to 4 bases, leaving 7 bases not matched to a gene. The CDR3 length is 16 residues. The germline V gene has CDR1 SGHNT and CDR2 YYREEE (reference sequence). Here the CDR3 DNA reads TGTGCCAGCAGCTTGGCGTTAGCGGGAGTGTCAGAGACCCAGTACTTC. This sequence encodes CASSLALAGVSETQYF.

V is TRBV4-1 and J is TRBJ1-2, with TRBD1 matching 9 bases. The CDR3 consists of 15 residues. V was pared by 4 bases and J by 4 bases, with 7 bases of the junction left unmatched. The germline CDR1 and CDR2 sequences are MGHRA and YSYEKL. CDR3 residues: CASSPGQGVPYGYTF. The CDR3 DNA sequence: TGCGCCAGCAGCCCGGGACAGGGAGTCCCCTATGGCTACACCTTC.

The chain combines TRBV10-3 with TRBJ1-1; TRBD1 matches 7 bases. This CDR3 is built from 14 residues. The V segment lost 6 bases and the J segment 2 bases; nucleotides outside the gene matches: 6. CDR1 ENHRY and CDR2 SYGVKD come from the germline V gene. CDR3 in DNA: TGTGCCATCAGGCAGGGGGTCCTCAACACTGAAGCTTTCTTT. Translation: CAIRQGVLNTEAFF.

V gene TRBV7-2 combines with J gene TRBJ2-3; tentative D call: TRBD1 (7 bases). CDR1 and CDR2 (germline): SGHTA, FQGNSA. The ends were cut back, 1 base at V and 6 bases at J, with 14 bases in the middle. The CDR3 is made up of 15 amino acids. The CDR3 nucleotides read TGTGCCAGCAGCTTAGGACAGGGAGGAGGGGATACGCAGTATTTT. Amino acids: CASSLGQGGGDTQYF.

V is TRBV12-5 and J is TRBJ2-1, with TRBD2 matching over 14 bases. V shed 0 bases, J shed 5 bases, and the junction held 3 bases outside the gene matches. Germline V lookup: CDR1 LGHNT, CDR2 FRNRAP. The CDR3 totals 17 residues. CDR3 loop: CASGLVGLAGAHNEQFF. The CDR3 DNA sequence: TGTGCTAGTGGTTTGGTGGGACTAGCGGGAGCCCACAATGAGCAGTTCTTC.

The chain couples TRBV28 to TRBJ2-5, with D hard to call. Germline-derived CDR1 and CDR2 are MDHEN and SYDVKM. The CDR3 totals 12 residues. Trimming shortened V by 4 bases and J by 6 bases, and 9 bases separated the two germline ends. Here the CDR3 reads CASSSTLQTQYF. The DNA for the CDR3 is TGTGCCAGCAGTTCGACCCTGCAGACCCAGTACTTC.

This chain uses TRBV7-2 with TRBJ2-1; D is possibly TRBD1 (6 bases). Trimming stripped 5 bases from V and 9 bases from J, with 14 bases between. This CDR3 spans 13 amino acids. CDR1 is SGHTA and CDR2 is FQGNSA in the germline V gene. The CDR3 nucleotides read TGTGCCAGCAGCCAACAGGGCTCTGGTGAGCAGTTCTTC. The encoded protein is CASSQQGSGEQFF. The full variable domain, in which reference TRBV7-2 and TRBJ2-1 provide the parts outside the CDR3, is GAGVSQSPSNKVTEKGKDVELRCDPISGHTALYWYRQSLGQGLEFLIYFQGNSAPDKSGLPSDRFSAERTGGSVSTLTIQRTQQEDSAVYLCASSQQGSGEQFFGPGTRLTVL.

This sequence joins TRBV12-3 or TRBV12-4 and TRBJ1-2; no clear D gene. The ends were cut back, 6 bases at V and 6 bases at J, with 14 bases in the middle. The CDR3 extends over 13 amino acids. The CDR3 spells CASRTFGDDGYTF. The CDR3 region has the DNA TGTGCCAGCAGGACCTTCGGGGATGATGGCTACACCTTC.

This clone was observed a few times. V and J are TRBV14 and TRBJ1-4; the D gene is possibly TRBD1 (5 bases). CDR1 is SGHDN and CDR2 is FVKESK in the germline V gene. The CDR3 extends over 15 amino acids. V lost 3 bases and J 4 bases, leaving 12 bases between the germline ends. The CDR3, as DNA: TGTGCCAGCAGCCAGGGGGGTACTTATAATGAAAAACTGTTTTTT. Amino acid sequence: CASSQGGTYNEKLFF. The full variable domain, completed using reference TRBV14 and TRBJ1-4, is EAGVTQFPSHSVIEKGQTVTLRCDPISGHDNLYWYRRVMGKEIKFLLHFVKESKQDESGMPNNRFLAERTGGTYSTLKVQPAELEDSGVYFCASSQGGTYNEKLFFGSGTQLSVL.

This clone was seen just once. The V and J genes are TRBV7-2 and TRBJ1-2, with a weak D call TRBD1 (5 bases). The CDR3 length is 14 residues. CDR1 and CDR2 from the germline V gene are SGHTA and FQGNSA. The germline V and J ends were trimmed by 5 bases and 2 bases, with 12 bases remaining between them. In DNA form, the CDR3 reads TGTGCCAGCAGCCACAGTGGGGCCAACTATGGCTACACCTTC. It is translated as CASSHSGANYGYTF.

The rearrangement links TRBV3-1 (or the pseudogene TRBV3-2) to TRBJ1-2, with 8 nucleotides matching TRBD1. This CDR3 contains 15 residues. The germline V gene encodes CDR1 LGHDT and CDR2 YNNKEL (reference sequence). Trimming cost V 1 base and J 4 bases; bases outside gene matches: 5. The CDR3 nucleotides read TGTGCCAGCAGCCAAGTACCCGGGACAGGCTATGGCTACACCTTC. Translation: CASSQVPGTGYGYTF.

The chain is built from TRBV29-1 and TRBJ2-1; no clear D gene. With 4 bases removed from V and 7 bases from J, the gap between germline ends came to 14 bases. Germline lookup yields CDR1 SQVTM and CDR2 ANQGSEA. This CDR3 is 13 amino acids long. CDR3 residues: CSVGRILGNEQFF. The CDR3 nucleotides are TGCAGCGTTGGGCGGATCCTCGGGAATGAGCAGTTCTTC.

This chain connects TRBV5-4 to TRBJ2-3; TRBD2 might be the D (6 bases). V was pared by 3 bases and J by 3 bases, with 11 bases between. Per the germline V gene, CDR1 is SGHNT and CDR2 is YYREEE (reference sequence). This CDR3 is built from 14 residues. The CDR3 spells CASSWGGMTDTQYF. CDR3 sequence (DNA): TGTGCCAGCAGCTGGGGCGGGATGACAGATACGCAGTATTTT.